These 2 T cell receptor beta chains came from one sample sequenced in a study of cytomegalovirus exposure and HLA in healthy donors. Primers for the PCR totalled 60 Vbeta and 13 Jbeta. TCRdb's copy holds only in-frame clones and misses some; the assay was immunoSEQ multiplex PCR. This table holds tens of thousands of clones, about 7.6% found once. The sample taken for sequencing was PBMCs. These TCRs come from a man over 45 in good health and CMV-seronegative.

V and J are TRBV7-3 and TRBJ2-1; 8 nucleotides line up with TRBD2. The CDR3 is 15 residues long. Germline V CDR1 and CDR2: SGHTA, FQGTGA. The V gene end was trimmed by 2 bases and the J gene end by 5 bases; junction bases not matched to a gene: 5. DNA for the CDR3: TGTGCCAGCAGCTTAGGACTAGCTAACGACAATGAGCAGTTCTTC. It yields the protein CASSLGLANDNEQFF.

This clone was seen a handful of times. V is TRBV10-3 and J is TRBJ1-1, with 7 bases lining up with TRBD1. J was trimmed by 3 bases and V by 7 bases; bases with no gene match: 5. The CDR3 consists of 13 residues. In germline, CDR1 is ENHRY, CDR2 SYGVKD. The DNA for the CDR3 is TGTGCCATCAACCGACAGGGCGACACTGAAGCTTTCTTT. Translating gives CAINRQGDTEAFF.